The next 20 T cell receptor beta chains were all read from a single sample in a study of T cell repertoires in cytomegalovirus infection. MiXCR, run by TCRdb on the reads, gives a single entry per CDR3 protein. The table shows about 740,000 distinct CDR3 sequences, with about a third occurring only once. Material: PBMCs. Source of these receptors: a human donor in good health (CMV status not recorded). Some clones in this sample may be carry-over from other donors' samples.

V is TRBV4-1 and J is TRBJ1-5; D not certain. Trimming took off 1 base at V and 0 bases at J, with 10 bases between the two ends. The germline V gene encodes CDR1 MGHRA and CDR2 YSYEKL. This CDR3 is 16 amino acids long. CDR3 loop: CASSQVWSDSNQPQHF. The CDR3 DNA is TGCGCCAGCAGCCAAGTTTGGTCAGATAGCAATCAGCCCCAGCATTTT.

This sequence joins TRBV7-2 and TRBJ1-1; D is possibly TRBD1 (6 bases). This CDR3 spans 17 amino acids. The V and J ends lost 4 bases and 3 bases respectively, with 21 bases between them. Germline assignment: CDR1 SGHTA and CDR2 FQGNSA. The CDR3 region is CASSSIWRGIGYTEAFF. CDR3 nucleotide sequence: TGTGCCAGCAGCTCTATCTGGAGGGGGATAGGGTACACTGAAGCTTTCTTT.

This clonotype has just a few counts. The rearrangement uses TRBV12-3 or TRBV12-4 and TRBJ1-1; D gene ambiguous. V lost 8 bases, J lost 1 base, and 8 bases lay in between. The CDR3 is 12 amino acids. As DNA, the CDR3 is TGTGCCAGCCGACGGGCGAACACTGAAGCTTTCTTT. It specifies CASRRANTEAFF.

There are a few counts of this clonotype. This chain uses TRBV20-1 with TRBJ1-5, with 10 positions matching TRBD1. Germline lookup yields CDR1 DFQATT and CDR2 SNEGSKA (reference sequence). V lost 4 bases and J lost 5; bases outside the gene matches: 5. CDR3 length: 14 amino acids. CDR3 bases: TGCAGTGCTATTGAGGGACAGGGGTATCAGCCCCAGCATTTT. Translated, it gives CSAIEGQGYQPQHF.

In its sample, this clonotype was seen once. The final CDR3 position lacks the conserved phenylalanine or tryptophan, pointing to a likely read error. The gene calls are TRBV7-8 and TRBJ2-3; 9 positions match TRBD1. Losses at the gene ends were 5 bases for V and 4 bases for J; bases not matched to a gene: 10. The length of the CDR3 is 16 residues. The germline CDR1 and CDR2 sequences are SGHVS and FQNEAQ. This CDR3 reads CASSALQGADADTQYY. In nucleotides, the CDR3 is TGTGCCAGCAGCGCCTTACAGGGGGCCGACGCAGATACGCAGTATTAT.

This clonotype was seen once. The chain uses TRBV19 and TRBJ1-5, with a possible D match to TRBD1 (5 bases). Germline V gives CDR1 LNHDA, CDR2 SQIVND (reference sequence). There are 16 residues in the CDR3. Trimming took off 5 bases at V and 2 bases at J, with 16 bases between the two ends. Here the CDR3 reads CASSSIRDGRNQPQHF. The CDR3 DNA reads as TGTGCCAGTAGTTCGATCAGGGACGGGCGCAATCAGCCCCAGCATTTT.

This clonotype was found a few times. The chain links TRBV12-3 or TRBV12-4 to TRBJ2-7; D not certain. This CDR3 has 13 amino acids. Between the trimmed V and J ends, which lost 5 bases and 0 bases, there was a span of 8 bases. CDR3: CASSPQFSYEQYF. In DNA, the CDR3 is TGTGCCAGCAGTCCACAATTCTCCTACGAGCAGTACTTC.

The CDR3 loop is CASTDTYSDTQYF. DNA for the CDR3: TGTGCCAGCACCGACACCTACTCTGATACGCAGTATTTT. This chain joins TRBV28 and TRBJ2-3; no clear D gene. Deletions cut 7 bases from V and 6 bases from J, with 14 bases between. Germline V gives CDR1 MDHEN, CDR2 SYDVKM. This CDR3 is 13 amino acids long. The full variable domain, completed using reference TRBV28 and TRBJ2-3, is DVKVTQSSRYLVKRTGEKVFLECVQDMDHENMFWYRQDPGLGLRLIYFSYDVKMKEKGDIPEGYSVSREKKERFSLILESASTNQTSMYLCASTDTYSDTQYFGPGTRLTVL.

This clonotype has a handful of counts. The CDR3 region has the DNA TGTGCCAGCAGCTTCCATGAAGTCACAGATACGCAGTATTTT. Its protein product is CASSFHEVTDTQYF. The chain has TRBV7-6 and TRBJ2-3; unclear D gene. The V gene lost 3 bases and the J gene lost 2 bases, with 9 bases spanning the gap. Germline CDR1 is SGHVS and CDR2 is FNYEAQ. The CDR3 loop spans 14 amino acids.

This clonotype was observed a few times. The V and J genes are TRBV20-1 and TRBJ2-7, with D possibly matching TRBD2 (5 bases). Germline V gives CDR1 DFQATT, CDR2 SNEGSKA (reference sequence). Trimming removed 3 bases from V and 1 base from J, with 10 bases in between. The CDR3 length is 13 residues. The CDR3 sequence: CSARDLLSYEQYF. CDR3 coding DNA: TGCAGTGCTAGGGACTTACTTTCCTACGAGCAGTACTTC.

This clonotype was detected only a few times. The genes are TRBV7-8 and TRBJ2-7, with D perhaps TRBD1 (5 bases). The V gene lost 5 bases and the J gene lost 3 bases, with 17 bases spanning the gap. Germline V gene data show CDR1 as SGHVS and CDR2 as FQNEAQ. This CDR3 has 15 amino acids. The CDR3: CASSLPRPTVYEQYF. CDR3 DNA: TGTGCCAGCAGCCTACCAAGGCCGACAGTCTACGAGCAGTACTTC.

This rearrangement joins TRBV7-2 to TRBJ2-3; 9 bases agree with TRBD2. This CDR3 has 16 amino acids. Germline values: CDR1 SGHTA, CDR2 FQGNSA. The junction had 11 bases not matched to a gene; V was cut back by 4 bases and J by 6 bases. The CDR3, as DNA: TGTGCCAGCAGCTACCAAGCGGGGGGCTCGTCGGATACGCAGTATTTT. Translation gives CASSYQAGGSSDTQYF.

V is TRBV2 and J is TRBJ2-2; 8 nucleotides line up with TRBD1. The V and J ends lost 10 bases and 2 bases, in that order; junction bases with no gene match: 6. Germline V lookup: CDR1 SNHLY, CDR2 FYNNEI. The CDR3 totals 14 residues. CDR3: CATRGQDNTGELFF. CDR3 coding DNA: TGTGCCACCAGGGGACAGGACAACACCGGGGAGCTGTTTTTT.

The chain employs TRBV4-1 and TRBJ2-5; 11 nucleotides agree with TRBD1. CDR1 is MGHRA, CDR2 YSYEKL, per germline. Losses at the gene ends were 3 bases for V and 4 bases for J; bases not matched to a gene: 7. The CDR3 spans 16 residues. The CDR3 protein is CASSQGFGQGAETQYF. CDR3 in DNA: TGCGCCAGCAGCCAGGGCTTTGGACAGGGGGCAGAGACCCAGTACTTC.

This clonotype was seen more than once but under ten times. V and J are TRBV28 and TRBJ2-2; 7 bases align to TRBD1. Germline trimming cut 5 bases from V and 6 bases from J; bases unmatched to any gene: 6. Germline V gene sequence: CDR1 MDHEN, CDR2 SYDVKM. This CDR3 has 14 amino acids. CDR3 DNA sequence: TGTGCCAGCAGTCTCTCGACAGGGTCCGGGGAGCTGTTTTTT. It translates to CASSLSTGSGELFF.

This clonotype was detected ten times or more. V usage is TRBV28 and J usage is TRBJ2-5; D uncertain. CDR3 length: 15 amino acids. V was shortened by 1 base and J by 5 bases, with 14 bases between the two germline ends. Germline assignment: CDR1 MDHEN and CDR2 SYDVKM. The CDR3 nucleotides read TGTGCCAGCAGTTTATTGCCCTATAACTGGGAGACCCAGTACTTC. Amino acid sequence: CASSLLPYNWETQYF.

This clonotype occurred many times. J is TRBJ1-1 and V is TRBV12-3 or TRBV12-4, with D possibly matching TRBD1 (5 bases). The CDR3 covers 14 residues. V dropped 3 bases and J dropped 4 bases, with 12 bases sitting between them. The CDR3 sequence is CASSLTAASTEAFF. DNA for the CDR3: TGTGCCAGCAGTTTGACAGCGGCGAGCACTGAAGCTTTCTTT.

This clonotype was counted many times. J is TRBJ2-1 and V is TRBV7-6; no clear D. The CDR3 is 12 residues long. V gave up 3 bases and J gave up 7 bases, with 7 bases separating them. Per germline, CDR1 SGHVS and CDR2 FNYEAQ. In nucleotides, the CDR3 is TGTGCCAGCAGCTTTGTCGGAAATGAGCAGTTCTTC. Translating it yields CASSFVGNEQFF.

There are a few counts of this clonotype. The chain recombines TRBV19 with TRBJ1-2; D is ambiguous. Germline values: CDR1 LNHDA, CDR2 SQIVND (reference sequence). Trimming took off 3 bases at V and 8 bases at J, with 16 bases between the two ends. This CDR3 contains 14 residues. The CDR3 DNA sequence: TGTGCCAGTAGTATGGCAGACGAAAAAGACGGCTACACCTTC. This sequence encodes CASSMADEKDGYTF.

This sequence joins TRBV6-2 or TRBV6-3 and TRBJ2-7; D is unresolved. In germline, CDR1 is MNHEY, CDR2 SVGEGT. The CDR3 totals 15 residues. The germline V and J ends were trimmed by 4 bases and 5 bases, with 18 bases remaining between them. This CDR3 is CASSFRVLKWNEQYF. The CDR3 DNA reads TGTGCCAGCAGTTTTAGGGTTCTGAAATGGAACGAGCAGTACTTC.